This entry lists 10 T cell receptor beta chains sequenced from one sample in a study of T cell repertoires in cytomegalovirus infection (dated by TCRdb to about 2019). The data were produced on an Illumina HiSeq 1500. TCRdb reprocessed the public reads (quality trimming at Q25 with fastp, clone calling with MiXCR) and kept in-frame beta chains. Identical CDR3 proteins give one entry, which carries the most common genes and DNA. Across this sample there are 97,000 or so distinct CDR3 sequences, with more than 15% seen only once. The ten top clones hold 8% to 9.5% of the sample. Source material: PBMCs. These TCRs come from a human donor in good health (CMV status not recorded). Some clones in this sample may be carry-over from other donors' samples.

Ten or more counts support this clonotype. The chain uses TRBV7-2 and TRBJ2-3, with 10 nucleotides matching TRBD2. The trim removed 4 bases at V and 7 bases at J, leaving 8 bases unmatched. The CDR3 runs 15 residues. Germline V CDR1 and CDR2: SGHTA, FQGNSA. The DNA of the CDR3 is TGTGCCAGCAGCTCAGCGGGGGGGCTCGGGTATACGCAGTATTTT. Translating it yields CASSSAGGLGYTQYF.

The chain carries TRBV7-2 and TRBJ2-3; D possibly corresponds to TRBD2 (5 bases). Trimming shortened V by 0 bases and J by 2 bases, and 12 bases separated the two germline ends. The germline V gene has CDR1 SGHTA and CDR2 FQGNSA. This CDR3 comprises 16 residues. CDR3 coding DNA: TGTGCCAGCAGCTTAGCGGAAACTAGATTCACAGATACGCAGTATTTT. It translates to CASSLAETRFTDTQYF.

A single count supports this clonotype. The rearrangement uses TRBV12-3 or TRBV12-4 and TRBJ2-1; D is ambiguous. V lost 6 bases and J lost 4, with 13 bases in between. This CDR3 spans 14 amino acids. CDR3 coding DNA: TGTGCCAGCAGCCCGAGTTTCGGGTACAATGAGCAGTTCTTC. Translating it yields CASSPSFGYNEQFF.

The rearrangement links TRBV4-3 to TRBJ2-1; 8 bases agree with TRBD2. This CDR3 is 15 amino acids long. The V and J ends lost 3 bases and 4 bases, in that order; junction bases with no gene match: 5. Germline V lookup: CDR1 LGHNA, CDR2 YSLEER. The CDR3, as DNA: TGCGCCAGCAGCCACGAACTAGCGGCATACAATGAGCAGTTCTTC. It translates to CASSHELAAYNEQFF.

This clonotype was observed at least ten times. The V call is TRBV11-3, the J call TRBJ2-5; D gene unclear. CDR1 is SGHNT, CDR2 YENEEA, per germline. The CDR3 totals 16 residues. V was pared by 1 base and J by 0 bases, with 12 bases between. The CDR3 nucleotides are TGTGCCAGCAGCTTAGGCACCACAGAGAACCAAGAGACCCAGTACTTC. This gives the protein CASSLGTTENQETQYF. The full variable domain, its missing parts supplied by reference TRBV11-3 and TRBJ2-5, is EAGVVQSPRYKIIEKKQPVAFWCNPISGHNTLYWYLQNLGQGPELLIRYENEEAVDDSQLPKDRFSAERLKGVDSTLKIQPAELGDSAVYLCASSLGTTENQETQYFGPGTRLLVL.

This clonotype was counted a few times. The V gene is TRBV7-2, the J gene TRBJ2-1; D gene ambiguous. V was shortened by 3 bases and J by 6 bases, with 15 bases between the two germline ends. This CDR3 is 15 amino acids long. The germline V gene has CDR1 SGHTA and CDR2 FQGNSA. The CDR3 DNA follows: TGTGCCAGCAGCTTTTTCGGCCTCAGTCTCAATGAGCAGTTCTTC. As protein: CASSFFGLSLNEQFF.

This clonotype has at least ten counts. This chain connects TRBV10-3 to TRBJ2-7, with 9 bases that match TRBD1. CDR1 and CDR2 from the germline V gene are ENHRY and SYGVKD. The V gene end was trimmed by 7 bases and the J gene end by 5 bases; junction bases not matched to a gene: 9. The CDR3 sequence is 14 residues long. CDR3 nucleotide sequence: TGTGCCATCACCGGGGGGACAGGGACCCACGAGCAGTACTTC. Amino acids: CAITGGTGTHEQYF.

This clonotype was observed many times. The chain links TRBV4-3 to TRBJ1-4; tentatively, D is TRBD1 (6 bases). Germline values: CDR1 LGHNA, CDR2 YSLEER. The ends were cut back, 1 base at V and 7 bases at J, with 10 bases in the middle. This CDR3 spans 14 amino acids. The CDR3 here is CASSQVGGGEKLFF. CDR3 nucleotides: TGCGCCAGCAGCCAAGTAGGAGGGGGTGAAAAACTGTTTTTT.

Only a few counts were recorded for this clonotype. For the CDR3, the DNA is TGCAGTGTTCACAGGGCCTCTAATGAAAAACTGTTTTTT. Amino acid sequence: CSVHRASNEKLFF. The V call is TRBV20-1, the J call TRBJ1-4, with D possibly TRBD1 on 6 matching bases. The germline V and J ends were trimmed by 7 bases and 3 bases, with 12 bases remaining between them. The CDR3 loop spans 13 amino acids. The germline V gene encodes CDR1 DFQATT and CDR2 SNEGSKA (reference sequence).

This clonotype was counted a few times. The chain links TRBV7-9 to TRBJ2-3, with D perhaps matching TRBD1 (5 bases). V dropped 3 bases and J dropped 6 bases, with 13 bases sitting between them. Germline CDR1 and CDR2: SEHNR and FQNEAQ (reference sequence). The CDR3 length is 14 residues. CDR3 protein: CASSLGLPYDTQYF. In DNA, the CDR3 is TGTGCCAGCAGCTTGGGGCTCCCTTACGATACGCAGTATTTT.